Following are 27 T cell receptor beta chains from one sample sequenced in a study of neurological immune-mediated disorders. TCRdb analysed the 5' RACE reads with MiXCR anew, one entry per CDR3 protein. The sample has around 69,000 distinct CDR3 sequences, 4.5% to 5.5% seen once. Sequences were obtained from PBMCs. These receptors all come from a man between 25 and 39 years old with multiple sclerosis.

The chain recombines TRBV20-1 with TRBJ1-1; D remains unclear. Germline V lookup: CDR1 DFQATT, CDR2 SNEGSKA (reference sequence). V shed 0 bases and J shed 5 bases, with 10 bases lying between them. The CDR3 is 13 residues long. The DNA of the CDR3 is TGCAGTGCTAGAGAGCCGTCGGGAACTGAAGCTTTCTTT. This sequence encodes CSAREPSGTEAFF.

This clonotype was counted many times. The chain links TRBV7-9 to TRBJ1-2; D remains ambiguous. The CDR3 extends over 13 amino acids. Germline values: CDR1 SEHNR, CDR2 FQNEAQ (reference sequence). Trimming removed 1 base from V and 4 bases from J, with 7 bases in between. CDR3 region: CASSLVPGYGYTF. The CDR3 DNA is TGTGCCAGCAGCTTAGTGCCAGGCTATGGCTACACCTTC.

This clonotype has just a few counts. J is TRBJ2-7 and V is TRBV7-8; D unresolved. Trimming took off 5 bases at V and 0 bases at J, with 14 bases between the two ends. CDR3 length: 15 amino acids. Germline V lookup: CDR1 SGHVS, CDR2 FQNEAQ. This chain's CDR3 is CASSPRVTSSYEQYF. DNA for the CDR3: TGTGCCAGCAGCCCCCGGGTGACGAGCTCCTACGAGCAGTACTTC. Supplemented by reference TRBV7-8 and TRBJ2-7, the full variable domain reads GAGVSQSPRYKVAKRGQDVALRCDPISGHVSLFWYQQALGQGPEFLTYFQNEAQLDKSGLPSDRFFAERPEGSVSTLKIQRTQQEDSAVYLCASSPRVTSSYEQYFGPGTRLTVT.

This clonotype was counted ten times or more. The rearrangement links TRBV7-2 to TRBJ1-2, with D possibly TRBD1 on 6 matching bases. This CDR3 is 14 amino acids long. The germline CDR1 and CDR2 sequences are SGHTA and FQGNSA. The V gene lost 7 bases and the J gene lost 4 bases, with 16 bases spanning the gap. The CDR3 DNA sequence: TGTGCCAGCAACAACCAGGGGAAGGGCTATGGCTACACCTTC. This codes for CASNNQGKGYGYTF.

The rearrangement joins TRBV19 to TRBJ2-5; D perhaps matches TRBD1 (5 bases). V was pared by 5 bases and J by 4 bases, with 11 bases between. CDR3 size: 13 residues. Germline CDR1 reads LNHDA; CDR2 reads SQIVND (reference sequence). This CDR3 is CASSPQGIETQYF. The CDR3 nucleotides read TGTGCCAGTAGTCCCCAGGGTATAGAGACCCAGTACTTC.

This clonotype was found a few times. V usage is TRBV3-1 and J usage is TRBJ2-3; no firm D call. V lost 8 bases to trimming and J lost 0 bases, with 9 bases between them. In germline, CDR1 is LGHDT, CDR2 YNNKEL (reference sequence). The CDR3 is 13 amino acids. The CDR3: CASLGSSTDTQYF. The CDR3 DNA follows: TGTGCCAGCTTGGGTTCTAGCACAGATACGCAGTATTTT.

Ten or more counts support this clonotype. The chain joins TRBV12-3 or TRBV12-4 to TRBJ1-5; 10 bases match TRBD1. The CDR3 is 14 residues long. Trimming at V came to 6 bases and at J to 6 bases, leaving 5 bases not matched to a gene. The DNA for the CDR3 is TGTGCCAGCAGCACGGACAGGGGGGTTCAGCCCCAGCATTTT. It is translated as CASSTDRGVQPQHF.

CDR3 in amino acids: CASSQDPRRETQYF. The DNA of the CDR3 is TGCGCCAGCAGCCAAGATCCCCGTCGGGAGACCCAGTACTTC. The rearrangement uses TRBV4-1 and TRBJ2-5; no firm D call. V lost 0 bases and J lost 5, with 10 bases in between. Germline CDR1 MGHRA, CDR2 YSYEKL. The CDR3 has 14 residues.

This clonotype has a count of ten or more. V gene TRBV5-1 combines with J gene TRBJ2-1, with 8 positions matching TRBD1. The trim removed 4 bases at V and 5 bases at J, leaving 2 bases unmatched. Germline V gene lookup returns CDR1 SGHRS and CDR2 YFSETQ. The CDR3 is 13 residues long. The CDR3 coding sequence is TGCGCCAGCAGCAAGGGACAGGACAATGAGCAGTTCTTC. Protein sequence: CASSKGQDNEQFF.

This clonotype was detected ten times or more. Here the CDR3 reads CASSPGGVDEAFF. CDR3 DNA sequence: TGCGCCAGCAGCCCAGGCGGGGTAGACGAAGCTTTCTTT. V gene TRBV4-1 combines with J gene TRBJ1-1; D unclear. V lost 4 bases to trimming and J lost 8 bases, with 14 bases between them. Germline values: CDR1 MGHRA, CDR2 YSYEKL. The CDR3 spans 13 residues.

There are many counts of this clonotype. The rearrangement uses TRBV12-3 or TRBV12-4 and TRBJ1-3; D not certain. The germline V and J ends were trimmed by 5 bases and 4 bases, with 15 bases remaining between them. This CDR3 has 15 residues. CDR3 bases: TGTGCCAGCAGTCTTCAACCCCACGGGGGAAACACCATATATTTT. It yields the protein CASSLQPHGGNTIYF.

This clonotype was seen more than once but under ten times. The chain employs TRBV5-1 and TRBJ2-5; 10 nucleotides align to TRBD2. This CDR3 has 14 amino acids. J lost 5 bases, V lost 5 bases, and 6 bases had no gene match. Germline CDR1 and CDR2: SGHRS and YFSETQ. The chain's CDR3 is CASSTASGGETQYF. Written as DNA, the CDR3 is TGCGCCAGCAGTACCGCTAGCGGGGGTGAGACCCAGTACTTC.

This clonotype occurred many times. This CDR3 reads CSARDWQGTHGVPDTQYF. CDR3 nucleotides: TGCAGTGCTAGAGATTGGCAGGGGACCCACGGAGTCCCAGATACGCAGTATTTT. This chain connects TRBV20-1 to TRBJ2-3; D possibly corresponds to TRBD1 (6 bases). V was shortened by 0 bases and J by 4 bases, with 23 bases between the two germline ends. Germline V gives CDR1 DFQATT, CDR2 SNEGSKA (reference sequence). CDR3 length equals 18 residues.

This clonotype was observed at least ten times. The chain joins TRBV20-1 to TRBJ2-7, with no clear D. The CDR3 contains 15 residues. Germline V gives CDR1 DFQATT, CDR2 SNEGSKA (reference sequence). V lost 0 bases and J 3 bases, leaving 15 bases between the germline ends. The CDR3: CSAREETGQGYEQYF. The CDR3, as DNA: TGCAGTGCTAGAGAGGAGACCGGCCAAGGCTACGAGCAGTACTTC.

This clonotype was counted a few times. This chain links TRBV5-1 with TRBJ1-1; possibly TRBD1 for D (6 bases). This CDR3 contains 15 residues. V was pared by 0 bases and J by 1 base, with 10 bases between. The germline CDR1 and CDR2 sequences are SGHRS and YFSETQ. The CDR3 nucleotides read TGCGCCAGCAGCTTGGGAGACAGGAAGAACACTGAAGCTTTCTTT. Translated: CASSLGDRKNTEAFF.

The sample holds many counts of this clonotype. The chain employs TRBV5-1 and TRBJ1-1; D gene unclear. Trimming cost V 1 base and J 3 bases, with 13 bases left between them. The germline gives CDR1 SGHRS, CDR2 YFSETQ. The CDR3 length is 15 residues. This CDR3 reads CASSLYPQVDTEAFF. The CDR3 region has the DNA TGCGCCAGCAGCTTGTATCCCCAGGTGGACACTGAAGCTTTCTTT. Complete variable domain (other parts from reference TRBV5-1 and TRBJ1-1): KAGVTQTPRYLIKTRGQQVTLSCSPISGHRSVSWYQQTPGQGLQFLFEYFSETQRNKGNFPGRFSGRQFSNSRSEMNVSTLELGDSALYLCASSLYPQVDTEAFFGQGTRLTVV.

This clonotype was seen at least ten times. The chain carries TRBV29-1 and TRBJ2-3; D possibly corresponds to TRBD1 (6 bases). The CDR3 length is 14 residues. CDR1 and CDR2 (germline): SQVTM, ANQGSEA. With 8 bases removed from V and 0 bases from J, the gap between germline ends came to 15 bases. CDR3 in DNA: TGCAGCTTGTTGCTAGGGACAAGCACAGATACGCAGTATTTT. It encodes CSLLLGTSTDTQYF.

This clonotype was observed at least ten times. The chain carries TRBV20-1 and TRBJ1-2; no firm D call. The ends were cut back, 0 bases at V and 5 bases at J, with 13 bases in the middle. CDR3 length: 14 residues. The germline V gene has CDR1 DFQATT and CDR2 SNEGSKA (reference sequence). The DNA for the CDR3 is TGCAGTGCTAGAGATTCGGTCACAGCTTATGGCTACACCTTC. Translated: CSARDSVTAYGYTF.

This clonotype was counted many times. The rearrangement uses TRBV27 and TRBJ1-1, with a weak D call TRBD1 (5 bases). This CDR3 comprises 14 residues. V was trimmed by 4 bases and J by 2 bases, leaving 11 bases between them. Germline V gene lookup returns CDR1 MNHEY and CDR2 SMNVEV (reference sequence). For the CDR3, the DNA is TGTGCCAGCAGTTCAAGACAGTATAACACTGAAGCTTTCTTT. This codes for CASSSRQYNTEAFF.

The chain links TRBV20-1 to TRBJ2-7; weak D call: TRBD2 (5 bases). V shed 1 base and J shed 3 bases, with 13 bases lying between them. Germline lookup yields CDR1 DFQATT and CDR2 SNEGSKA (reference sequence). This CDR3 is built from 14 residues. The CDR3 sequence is CSARGRGNFYEQYF. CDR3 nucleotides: TGCAGTGCTAGAGGCCGGGGAAATTTCTACGAGCAGTACTTC.

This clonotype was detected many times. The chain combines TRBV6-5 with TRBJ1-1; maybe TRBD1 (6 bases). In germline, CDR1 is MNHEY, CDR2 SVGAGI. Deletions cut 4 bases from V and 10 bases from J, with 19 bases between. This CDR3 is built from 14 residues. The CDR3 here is CASSFAGAQAGAFF. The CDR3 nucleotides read TGTGCCAGCAGTTTTGCAGGGGCCCAGGCGGGAGCTTTCTTT.

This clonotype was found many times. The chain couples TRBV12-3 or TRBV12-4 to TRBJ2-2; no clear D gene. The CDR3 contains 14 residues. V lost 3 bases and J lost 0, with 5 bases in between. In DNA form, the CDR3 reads TGTGCCAGCAGTTTTTGGGCGAACACCGGGGAGCTGTTTTTT. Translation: CASSFWANTGELFF.

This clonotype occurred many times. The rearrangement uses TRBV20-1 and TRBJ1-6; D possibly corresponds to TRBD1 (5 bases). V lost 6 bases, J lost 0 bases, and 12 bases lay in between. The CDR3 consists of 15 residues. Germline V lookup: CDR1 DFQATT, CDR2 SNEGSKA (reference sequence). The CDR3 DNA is TGCAGTGCCGTGGAGGGGAGCTCCTATAATTCACCCCTCCACTTT. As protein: CSAVEGSSYNSPLHF.

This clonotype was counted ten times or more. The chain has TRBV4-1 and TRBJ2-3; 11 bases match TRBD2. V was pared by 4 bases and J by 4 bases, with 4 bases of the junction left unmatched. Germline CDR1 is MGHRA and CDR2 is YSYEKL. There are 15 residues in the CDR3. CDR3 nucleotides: TGCGCCAGCAGCCTAGCGGGGGGGCGGGCAGATACGCAGTATTTT. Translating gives CASSLAGGRADTQYF.

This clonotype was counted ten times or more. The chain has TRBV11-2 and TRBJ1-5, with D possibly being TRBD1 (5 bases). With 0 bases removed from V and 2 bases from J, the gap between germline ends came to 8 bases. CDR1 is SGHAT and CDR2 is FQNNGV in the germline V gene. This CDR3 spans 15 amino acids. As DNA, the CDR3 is TGTGCCAGCAGCTTAGATCCGGGACGCAATCAGCCCCAGCATTTT. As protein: CASSLDPGRNQPQHF.

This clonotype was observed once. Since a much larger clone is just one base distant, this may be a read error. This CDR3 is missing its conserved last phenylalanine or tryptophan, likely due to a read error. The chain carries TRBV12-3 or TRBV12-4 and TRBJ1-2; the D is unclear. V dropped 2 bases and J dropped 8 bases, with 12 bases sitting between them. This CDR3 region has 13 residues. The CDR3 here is CASSLRLPAGYTV. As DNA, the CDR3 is TGTGCCAGCAGTTTAAGGCTCCCAGCGGGCTACACCGTC.

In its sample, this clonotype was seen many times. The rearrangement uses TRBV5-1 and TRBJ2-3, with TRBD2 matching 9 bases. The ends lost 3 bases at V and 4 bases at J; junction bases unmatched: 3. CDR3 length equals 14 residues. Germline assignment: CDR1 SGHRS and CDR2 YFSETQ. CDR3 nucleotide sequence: TGCGCCAGCAGCTCGACTAGCGGATCAGATACGCAGTATTTT. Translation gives CASSSTSGSDTQYF.